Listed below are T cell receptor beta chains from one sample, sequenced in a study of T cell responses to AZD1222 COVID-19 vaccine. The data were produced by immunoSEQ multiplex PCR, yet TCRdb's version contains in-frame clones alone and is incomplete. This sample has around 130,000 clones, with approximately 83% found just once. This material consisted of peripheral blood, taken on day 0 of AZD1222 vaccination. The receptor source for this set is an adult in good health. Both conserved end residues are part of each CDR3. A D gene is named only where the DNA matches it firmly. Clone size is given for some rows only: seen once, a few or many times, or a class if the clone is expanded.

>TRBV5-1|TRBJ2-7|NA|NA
TGCGCCAGCAGCTTGGAGGGACTCCCCTACGAGCAGTACTTC
CASSLEGLPYEQYF
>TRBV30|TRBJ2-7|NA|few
TGTGCCTGGAGTTCGGGCAGGTACGAGCAGTACTTC
CAWSSGRYEQYF
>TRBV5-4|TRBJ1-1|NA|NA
TGTGCCAGCCAAGACAAGAACACTGAAGCTTTCTTT
CASQDKNTEAFF
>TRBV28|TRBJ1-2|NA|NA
TGTGCCAGCAGTTTGGAGGAGCTCTACACCTTC
CASSLEELYTF
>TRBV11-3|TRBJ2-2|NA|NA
TGTGCCAGCAGCTTGGGAGACGGGGAGCTGTTTTTT
CASSLGDGELFF
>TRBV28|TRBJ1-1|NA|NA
TGTGCCAGCAGGGTATATGGGGTTATGAACACTGAAGCTTTCTTT
CASRVYGVMNTEAFF
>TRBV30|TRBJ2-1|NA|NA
TGTGCCTGGAGCGGAGCTAACGGACGGATCAATGAGCAGTTCTTC
CAWSGANGRINEQFF
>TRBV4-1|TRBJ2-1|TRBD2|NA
TGCGCCAGCAGCCGCCGACTAGCCGGTCTCTTCGATGAGCAGTTCTTC
CASSRRLAGLFDEQFF
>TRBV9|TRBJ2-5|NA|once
TGTGCCAGCAGCGCCTCAACCGGGATGCGGGAGACCCAGTACTTC
CASSASTGMRETQYF
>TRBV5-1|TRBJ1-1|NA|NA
TGCGCCAGCAGCTTGTGGGGCGAGGACACTGAAGCTTTCTTT
CASSLWGEDTEAFF
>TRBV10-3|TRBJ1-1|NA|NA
TGTGCCATCAGACGAGACAGAGGACCTGAAGCTTTCTTT
CAIRRDRGPEAFF
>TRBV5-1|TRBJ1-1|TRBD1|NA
TGCGCCAGCAGCTTGGGGACAGGGCCCACTGAAGCTTTCTTT
CASSLGTGPTEAFF
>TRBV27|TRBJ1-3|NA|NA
TGTGCCAGCAGTTTAGGCTCTGCTGGAAACACCATATATTTT
CASSLGSAGNTIYF
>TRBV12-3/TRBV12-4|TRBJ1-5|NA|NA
TGTGCCAGCAGAATTCATAGCAATCAGCCCCAGCATTTT
CASRIHSNQPQHF
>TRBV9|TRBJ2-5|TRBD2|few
TGTGCCAGCAGCGTAGGGCTAGCGGGATGGGAGACCCAGTACTTC
CASSVGLAGWETQYF
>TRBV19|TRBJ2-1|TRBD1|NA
TGTGCCAGTAGTCAAATACCGGGACAGTACAATGAGCAGTTCTTC
CASSQIPGQYNEQFF
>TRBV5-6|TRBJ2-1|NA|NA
TGTGCCAGCAGCTTTCATATTGAGCAGTTCTTC
CASSFHIEQFF
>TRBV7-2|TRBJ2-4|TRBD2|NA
TGTGCCAGCAGCTCGGGGACTAGCGCCAAAAACATTCAGTACTTC
CASSSGTSAKNIQYF
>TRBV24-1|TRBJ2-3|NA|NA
TGTGCCACCAGTGATTTGACCTACACAGATACGCAGTATTTT
CATSDLTYTDTQYF
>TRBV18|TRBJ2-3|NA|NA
TGTGCCAGCTCACCACCCAGAGATACGCAGTATTTT
CASSPPRDTQYF
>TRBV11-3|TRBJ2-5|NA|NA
TGTGCCAGCAGCTTGGGGACTCTAGGACAAGAGACCCAGTACTTC
CASSLGTLGQETQYF
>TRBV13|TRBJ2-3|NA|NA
TGTGCCAGCAGGCAGGGACCCGCCACAGATACGCAGTATTTT
CASRQGPATDTQYF
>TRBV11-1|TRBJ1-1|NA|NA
TGTGCCAGCAGCGTACCCGGGGGAGTTACTGAAGCTTTCTTT
CASSVPGGVTEAFF
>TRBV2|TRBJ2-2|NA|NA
TGTGCCAGCAGTTCTTACACGGGCATCGGGGAGCTGTTTTTT
CASSSYTGIGELFF
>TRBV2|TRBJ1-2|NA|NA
TGTGCCAGCAATCTAGAAAGAGATGACTATGGCTACACCTTC
CASNLERDDYGYTF
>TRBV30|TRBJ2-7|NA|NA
TGTGCCTGGAGTGTCTTTAGCGCCAACTACGAGCAGTACTTC
CAWSVFSANYEQYF
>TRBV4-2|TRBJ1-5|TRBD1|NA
TGTGCCAGCAGCCCCGGACAGGGCCCCATTCAGCCCCAGCATTTT
CASSPGQGPIQPQHF